This record concerns one T cell receptor (beta chain) sequence. It has no known antigen specificity. It is likely a read error, because the conserved phenylalanine at the end of the CDR3 is missing. This record belongs to a study of tumor-infiltrating lymphocytes in primary liver carcinoma (dated by TCRdb to the late 2010s). About the investigation overall: Hepatocellular carcinoma (four) or combined HCC and intrahepatic cholangiocarcinoma (one) was present in the five patients, who were three men and two women aged 30 to 69 years. Reproducibility between technical replicate repertoires was high, with correlation coefficients above 0.95 and mean shared-clone rates about 0.9. The study combined TCRbeta repertoire sequencing, expression microarrays and whole-exome sequencing across five regions of each liver tumor, with adjacent normal tissue and blood. Samples yielded roughly 3.5 to 8 million productive TCRbeta reads; read depth did not differ significantly between tissue types. TCRbeta repertoire sequencing covered about 35 specimens from 5 patients: around 25 tumor regions, 5 adjacent noncancerous liver tissues and 5 peripheral blood samples. The five patients had tumors staged T1-T3 N0M0, with maximum diameters ranging from 4.2 to 10 cm.

Without any cell sorting, total RNA and DNA were extracted together from 20-30 mg of bulk tissue using the AllPrep DNA/RNA mini kit. Between November 2015 and March 2016, roughly 5 patients in China with histopathologically diagnosed primary liver carcinoma had their tumors surgically resected. Chronic HBV infection was present in the patients, and the patients were treatment-naive at sampling. Fresh tumor and adjacent tissue pieces were bisected, with one half stored in RNAlater at -80 degrees C and the other half sent for histology. What the research found in general, with its limitations: Compared with blood, tumors had a significantly larger share of the repertoire taken up by the top 250 clones (p = 0.039). Because only the TCR beta chain was sequenced and unpaired alpha chains were not captured, true repertoire diversity is likely underestimated. Bulk unsorted samples precluded comparing CD4+ and CD8+ T cell repertoires. Consistent with antigen-driven expansion, pairs of tumor regions showed higher repertoire overlap (mean around 36%) than either tumor-adjacent pairs (around 17%) or tumor-blood pairs (approximately 15%). With just a few patients in the study, the authors point out that the findings should be validated in a larger study.

The CDR3 sequence runs 14 residues, both termini included. Only the CDR3 DNA is retained, 42 bases long and in frame from the first base. V drops 3 bases and J drops 2 bases, leaving 6 bases in between. The germline V gene specifies SGHRS as CDR1 and YFSETQ as CDR2. TCRbeta-specific cDNA was reverse-transcribed from approximately 460 ng total RNA using a constant-region primer and ProtoScript II reverse transcriptase. Construction of the TCRbeta libraries relied on three nested rounds of multiplex PCR, following a slightly modified ARM-PCR procedure. Each of the first two PCR rounds ran for about 10 cycles using multiplex TRBV1-TRBV30 forward primers together with a Cbeta reverse primer. A final 25-cycle PCR with Deep VentR polymerase added sample barcodes and Illumina adapters. Before sequencing, amplicons of 200-500 bp were gel-purified using a QIAquick gel extraction kit. The TCRbeta amplicons were sequenced with 250-bp paired-end reads on an Illumina HiSeq 2500. Turning to the authors' computational methods: Reads were quality-trimmed with Trimmomatic v0.33, and paired reads were merged with FLASH v1.2.11 to recover full CDR3 sequences. MiGEC v1.2.1b assigned V, D and J germline segments to the rearranged TCRbeta sequences. VDJtools v1.0.0 computed clonotype statistics and Shannon-Wiener diversity indices. To cut down on sampling bias, every analysis after diversity analysis relied on just the 250 most abundant clonotypes from each sample. TCRdb trimmed the raw reads at Q25, called clones with MiXCR and kept productive beta chains. Under each unique CDR3 protein, matching rows form one entry showing the most common genes and DNA. TCRdb's processing, not the authors' own work, is the source of the V and J calls. This sample gives around 99,000 distinct CDR3 sequences in total; approximately 72% of them show up just once. The ten largest clones capture 27% of the sample.

The sequence is built from TRBV5-1 and TRBJ2-6; confidence is insufficient to name the D gene. What was sequenced was tumor-adjacent normal liver tissue. The source of this sequence is a man aged 35-49 years with primary liver carcinoma and hepatitis B virus infection. For the CDR3, the sequence is CASSSMAGANVLTS. The nucleotides are TGCGCCAGCAGCTCGATGGCTGGGGCCAACGTCCTGACTTCC.